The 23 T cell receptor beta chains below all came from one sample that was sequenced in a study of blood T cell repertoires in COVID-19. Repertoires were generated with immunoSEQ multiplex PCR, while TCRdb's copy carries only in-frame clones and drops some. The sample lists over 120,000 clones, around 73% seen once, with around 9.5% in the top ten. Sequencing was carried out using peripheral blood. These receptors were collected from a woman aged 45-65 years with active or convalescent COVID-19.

CDR3 protein: CSVEGSRGHGYTF. As DNA, the CDR3 is TGCAGCGTTGAAGGGTCCAGGGGCCATGGCTACACCTTC. J is TRBJ1-2 and V is TRBV29-1, with D possibly TRBD1 on 6 matching bases. Germline CDR1 SQVTM, CDR2 ANQGSEA. The CDR3 is 13 residues long. Trimming took off 1 base at V and 6 bases at J, with 12 bases between the two ends.

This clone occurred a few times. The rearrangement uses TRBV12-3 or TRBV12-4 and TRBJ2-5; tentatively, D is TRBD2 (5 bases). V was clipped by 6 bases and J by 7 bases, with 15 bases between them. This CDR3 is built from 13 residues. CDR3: CASRQNPRGTQYF. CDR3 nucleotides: TGTGCCAGCAGACAAAACCCCCGGGGGACCCAGTACTTC.

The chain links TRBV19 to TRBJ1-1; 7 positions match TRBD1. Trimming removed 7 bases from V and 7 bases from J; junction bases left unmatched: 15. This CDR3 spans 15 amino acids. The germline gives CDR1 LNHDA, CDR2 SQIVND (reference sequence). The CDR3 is CASKSNRKGGIEAFF. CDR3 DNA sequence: TGTGCCAGTAAGTCGAACCGAAAAGGGGGCATTGAAGCTTTCTTT.

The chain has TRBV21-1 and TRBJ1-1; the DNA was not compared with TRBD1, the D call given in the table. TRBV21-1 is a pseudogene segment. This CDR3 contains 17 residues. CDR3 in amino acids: CASSARQGAGMNTEAFF. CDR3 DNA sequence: TGTGCCAGCAGCGCCCGACAGGGGGCGGGAATGAACACTGAAGCTTTCTTT.

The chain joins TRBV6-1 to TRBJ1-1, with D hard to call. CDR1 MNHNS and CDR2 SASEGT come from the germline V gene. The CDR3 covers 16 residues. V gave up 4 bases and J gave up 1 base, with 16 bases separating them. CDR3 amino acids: CASSAVRGRKNTEAFF. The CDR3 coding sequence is TGTGCCAGCAGTGCCGTCCGGGGTAGGAAGAACACTGAAGCTTTCTTT.

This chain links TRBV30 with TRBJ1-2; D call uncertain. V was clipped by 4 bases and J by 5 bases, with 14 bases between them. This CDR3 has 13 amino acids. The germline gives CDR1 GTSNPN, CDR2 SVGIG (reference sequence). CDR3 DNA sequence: TGTGCCTGGACCCGTCTGGCAGGATATGGCTACACCTTC. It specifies CAWTRLAGYGYTF.

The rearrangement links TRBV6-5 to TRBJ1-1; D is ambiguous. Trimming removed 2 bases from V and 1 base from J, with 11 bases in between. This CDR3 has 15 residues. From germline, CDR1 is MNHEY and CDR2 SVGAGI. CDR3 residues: CASSYGQIQNTEAFF. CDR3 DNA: TGTGCCAGCAGTTACGGGCAGATACAGAACACTGAAGCTTTCTTT.

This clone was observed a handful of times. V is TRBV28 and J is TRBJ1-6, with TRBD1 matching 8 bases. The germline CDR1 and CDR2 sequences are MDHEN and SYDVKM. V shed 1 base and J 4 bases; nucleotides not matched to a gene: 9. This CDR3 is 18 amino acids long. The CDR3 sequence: CASSLYGQGGGYNSPLHF. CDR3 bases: TGTGCCAGCAGTTTATACGGACAGGGAGGGGGTTATAATTCACCCCTCCACTTT.

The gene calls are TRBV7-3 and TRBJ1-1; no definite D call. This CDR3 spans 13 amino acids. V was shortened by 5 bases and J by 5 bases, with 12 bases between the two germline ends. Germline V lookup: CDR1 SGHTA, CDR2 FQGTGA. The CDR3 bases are TGTGCCAGCAGCCCCGCGGCGGGAACTGAAGCTTTCTTT. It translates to CASSPAAGTEAFF.

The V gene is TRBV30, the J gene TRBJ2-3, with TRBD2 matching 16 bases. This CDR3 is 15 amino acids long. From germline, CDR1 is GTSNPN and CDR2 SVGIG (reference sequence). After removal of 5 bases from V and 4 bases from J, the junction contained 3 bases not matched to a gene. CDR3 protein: CAWAGLAGGADTQYF. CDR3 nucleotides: TGTGCCTGGGCGGGACTAGCGGGGGGGGCAGATACGCAGTATTTT.

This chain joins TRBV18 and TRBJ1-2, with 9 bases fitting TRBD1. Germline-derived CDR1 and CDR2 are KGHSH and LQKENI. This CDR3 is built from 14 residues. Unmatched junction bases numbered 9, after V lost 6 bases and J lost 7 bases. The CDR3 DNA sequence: TGTGCCAGCTCCCCCACCAGGGACAGGGTTGGCTACACCTTC. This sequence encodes CASSPTRDRVGYTF.

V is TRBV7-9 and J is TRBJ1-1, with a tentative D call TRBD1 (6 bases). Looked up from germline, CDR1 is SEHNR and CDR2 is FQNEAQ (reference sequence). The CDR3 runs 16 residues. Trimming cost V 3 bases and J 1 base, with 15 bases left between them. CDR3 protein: CASSFHRQAPNTEAFF. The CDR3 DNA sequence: TGTGCCAGCAGCTTTCACCGACAGGCCCCGAACACTGAAGCTTTCTTT. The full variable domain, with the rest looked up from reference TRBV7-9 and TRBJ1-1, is DTGVSQNPRHKITKRGQNVTFRCDPISEHNRLYWYRQTLGQGPEFLTYFQNEAQLEKSRLLSDRFSAERPKGSFSTLEIQRTEQGDSAMYLCASSFHRQAPNTEAFFGQGTRLTVV.

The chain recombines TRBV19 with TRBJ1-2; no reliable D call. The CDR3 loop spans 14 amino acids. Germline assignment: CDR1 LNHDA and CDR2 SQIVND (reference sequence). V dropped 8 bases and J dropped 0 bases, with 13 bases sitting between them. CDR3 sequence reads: CASVRHGTNYGYTF. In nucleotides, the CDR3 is TGTGCCAGTGTTCGTCACGGGACTAACTATGGCTACACCTTC.

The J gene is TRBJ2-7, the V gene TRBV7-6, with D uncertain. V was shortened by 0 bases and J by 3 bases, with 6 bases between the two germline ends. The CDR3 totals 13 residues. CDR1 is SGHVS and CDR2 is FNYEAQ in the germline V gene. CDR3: CASSLARGYEQYF. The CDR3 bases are TGTGCCAGCAGCTTAGCTCGCGGCTACGAGCAGTACTTC.

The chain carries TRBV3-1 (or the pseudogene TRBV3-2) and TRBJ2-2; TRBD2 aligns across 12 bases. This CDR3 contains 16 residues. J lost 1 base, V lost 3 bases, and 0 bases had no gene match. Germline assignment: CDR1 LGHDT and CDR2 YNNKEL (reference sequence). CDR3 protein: CASSQTSGRNTGELFF. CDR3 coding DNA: TGTGCCAGCAGCCAGACTAGCGGGAGGAACACCGGGGAGCTGTTTTTT.

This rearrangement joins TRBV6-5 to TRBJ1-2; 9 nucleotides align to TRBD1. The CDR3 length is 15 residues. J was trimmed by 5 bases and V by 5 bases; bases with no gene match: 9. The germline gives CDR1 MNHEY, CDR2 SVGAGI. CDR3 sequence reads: CASSTGQGYGYGYTF. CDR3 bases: TGTGCCAGCAGTACGGGACAGGGATATGGATATGGCTACACCTTC.

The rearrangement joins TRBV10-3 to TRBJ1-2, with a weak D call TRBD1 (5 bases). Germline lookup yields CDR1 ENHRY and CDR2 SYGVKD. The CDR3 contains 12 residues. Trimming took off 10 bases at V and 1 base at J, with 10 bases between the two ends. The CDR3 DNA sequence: TGTGCCACCTCCGGGGGTAACTATGGCTACACCTTC. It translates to CATSGGNYGYTF.

DNA for the CDR3: TGTGCCAGCAGCTTAGGGGTACTAGCGGGAGTCGGAGAGACCCAGTACTTC. Translating gives CASSLGVLAGVGETQYF. The chain recombines TRBV7-2 with TRBJ2-5; 11 bases line up with TRBD2. This CDR3 has 17 amino acids. Trimming removed 1 base from V and 4 bases from J; junction bases left unmatched: 8. CDR1 is SGHTA, CDR2 FQGNSA, per germline.

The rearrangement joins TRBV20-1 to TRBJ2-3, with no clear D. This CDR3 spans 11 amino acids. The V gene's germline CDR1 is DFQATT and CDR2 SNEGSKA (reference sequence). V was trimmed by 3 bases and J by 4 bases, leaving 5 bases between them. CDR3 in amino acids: CSASGPDTQYF. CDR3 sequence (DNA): TGCAGTGCTAGTGGGCCAGATACGCAGTATTTT.

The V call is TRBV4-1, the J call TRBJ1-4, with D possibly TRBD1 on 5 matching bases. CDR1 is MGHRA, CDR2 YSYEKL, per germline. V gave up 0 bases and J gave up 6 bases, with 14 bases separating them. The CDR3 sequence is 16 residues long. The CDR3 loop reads CASSQDAQGKDEKLFF. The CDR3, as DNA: TGCGCCAGCAGCCAAGATGCGCAGGGCAAGGATGAAAAACTGTTTTTT.

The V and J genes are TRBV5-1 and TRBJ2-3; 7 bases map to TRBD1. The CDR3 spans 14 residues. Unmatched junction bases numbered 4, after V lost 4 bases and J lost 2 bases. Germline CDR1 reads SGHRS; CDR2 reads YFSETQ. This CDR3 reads CASSPGQLTDTQYF. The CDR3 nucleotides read TGCGCCAGCAGCCCGGGACAGCTCACAGATACGCAGTATTTT.

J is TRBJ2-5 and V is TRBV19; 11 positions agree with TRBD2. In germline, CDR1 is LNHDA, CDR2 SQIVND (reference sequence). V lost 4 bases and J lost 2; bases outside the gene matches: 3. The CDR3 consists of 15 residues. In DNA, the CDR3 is TGTGCCAGTAGTACTCCTAGCGGGGGGCAAGAGACCCAGTACTTC. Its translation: CASSTPSGGQETQYF.

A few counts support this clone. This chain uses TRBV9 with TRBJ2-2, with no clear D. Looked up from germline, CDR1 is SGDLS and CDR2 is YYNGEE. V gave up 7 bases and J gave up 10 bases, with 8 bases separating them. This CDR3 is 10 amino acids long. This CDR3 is CASRVAELFF. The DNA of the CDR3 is TGTGCCAGCCGGGTCGCGGAGCTGTTTTTT.